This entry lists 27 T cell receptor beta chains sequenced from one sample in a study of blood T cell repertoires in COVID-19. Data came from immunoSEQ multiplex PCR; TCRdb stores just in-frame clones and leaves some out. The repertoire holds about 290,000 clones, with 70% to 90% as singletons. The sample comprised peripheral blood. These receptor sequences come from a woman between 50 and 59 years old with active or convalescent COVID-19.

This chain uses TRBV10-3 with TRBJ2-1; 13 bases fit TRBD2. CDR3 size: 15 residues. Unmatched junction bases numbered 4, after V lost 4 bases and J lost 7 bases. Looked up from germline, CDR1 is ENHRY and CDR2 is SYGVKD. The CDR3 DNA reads TGTGCCATCAGTGGGACTAGCGGGAGTAGTAATGAGCAGTTCTTC. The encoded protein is CAISGTSGSSNEQFF.

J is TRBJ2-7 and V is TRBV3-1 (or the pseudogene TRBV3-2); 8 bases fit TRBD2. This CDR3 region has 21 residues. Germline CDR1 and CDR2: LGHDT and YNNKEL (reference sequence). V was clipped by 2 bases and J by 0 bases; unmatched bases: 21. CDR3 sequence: CASSQFPLTGGPLSSSYEQYF. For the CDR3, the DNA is TGTGCCAGCAGCCAATTCCCCTTGACGGGAGGGCCTCTCTCTAGCTCCTACGAGCAGTACTTC.

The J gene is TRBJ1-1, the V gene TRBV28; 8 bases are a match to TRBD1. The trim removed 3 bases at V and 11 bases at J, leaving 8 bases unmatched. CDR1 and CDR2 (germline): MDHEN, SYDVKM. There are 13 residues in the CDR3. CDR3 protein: CASSFLDRERAFF. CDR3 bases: TGTGCCAGCAGTTTCCTGGACAGGGAGAGGGCTTTCTTT. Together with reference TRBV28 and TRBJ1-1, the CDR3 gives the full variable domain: DVKVTQSSRYLVKRTGEKVFLECVQDMDHENMFWYRQDPGLGLRLIYFSYDVKMKEKGDIPEGYSVSREKKERFSLILESASTNQTSMYLCASSFLDRERAFFGQGTRLTVV.

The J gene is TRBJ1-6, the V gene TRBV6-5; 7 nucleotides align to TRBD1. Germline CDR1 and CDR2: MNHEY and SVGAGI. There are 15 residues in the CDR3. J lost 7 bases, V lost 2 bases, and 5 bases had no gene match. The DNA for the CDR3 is TGTGCCAGCAGTTACCTGGACAGGCCCAATTCACCCCTCCACTTT. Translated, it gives CASSYLDRPNSPLHF.

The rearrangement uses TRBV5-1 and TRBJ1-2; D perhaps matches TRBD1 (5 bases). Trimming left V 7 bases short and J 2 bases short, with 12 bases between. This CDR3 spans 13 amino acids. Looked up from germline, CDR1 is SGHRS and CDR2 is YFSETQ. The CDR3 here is CASATGDNYGYTF. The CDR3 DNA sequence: TGCGCCAGCGCTACAGGCGACAACTATGGCTACACCTTC.

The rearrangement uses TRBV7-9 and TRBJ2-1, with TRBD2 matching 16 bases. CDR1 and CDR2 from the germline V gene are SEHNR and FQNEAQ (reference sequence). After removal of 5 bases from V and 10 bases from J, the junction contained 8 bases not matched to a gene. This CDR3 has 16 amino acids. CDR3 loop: CASSPRWGLAGGEQFF. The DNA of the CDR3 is TGTGCCAGCAGCCCCCGTTGGGGACTAGCGGGAGGGGAGCAGTTCTTC.

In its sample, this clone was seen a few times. CDR3 sequence: CASSVTSDGEQFF. Here the CDR3 DNA reads TGTGCCAGCAGTGTAACTAGCGACGGTGAGCAGTTCTTC. This sequence joins TRBV6-4 and TRBJ2-1; 7 bases align to TRBD2. In germline, CDR1 is MRHNA, CDR2 SNTAGT. J was trimmed by 9 bases and V by 4 bases; bases with no gene match: 6. The CDR3 covers 13 residues.

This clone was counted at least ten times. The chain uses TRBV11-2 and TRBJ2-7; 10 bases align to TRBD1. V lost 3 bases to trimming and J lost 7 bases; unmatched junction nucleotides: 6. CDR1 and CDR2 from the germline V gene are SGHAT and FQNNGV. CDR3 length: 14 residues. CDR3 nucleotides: TGTGCCAGCAGCTTGGACAGGGGGGGTTCTGAGCAGTACTTC. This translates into CASSLDRGGSEQYF. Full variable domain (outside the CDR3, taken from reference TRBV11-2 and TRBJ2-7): EAGVAQSPRYKIIEKRQSVAFWCNPISGHATLYWYQQILGQGPKLLIQFQNNGVVDDSQLPKDRFSAERLKGVDSTLKIQPAKLEDSAVYLCASSLDRGGSEQYFGPGTRLTVT.

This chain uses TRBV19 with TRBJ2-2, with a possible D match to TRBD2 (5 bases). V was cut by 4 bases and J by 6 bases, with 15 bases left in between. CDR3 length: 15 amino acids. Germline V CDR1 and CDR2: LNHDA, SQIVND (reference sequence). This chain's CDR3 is CASSTRRVQAGELFF. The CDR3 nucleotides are TGTGCCAGTAGTACTCGGCGGGTCCAGGCCGGGGAGCTGTTTTTT.

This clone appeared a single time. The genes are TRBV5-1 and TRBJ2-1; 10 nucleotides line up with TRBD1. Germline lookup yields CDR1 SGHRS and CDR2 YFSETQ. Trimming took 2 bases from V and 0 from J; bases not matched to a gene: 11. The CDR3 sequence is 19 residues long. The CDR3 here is CASSLPGQGTKSSYNEQFF. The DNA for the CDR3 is TGCGCCAGCAGCTTACCGGGACAGGGGACAAAGAGCTCCTACAATGAGCAGTTCTTC.

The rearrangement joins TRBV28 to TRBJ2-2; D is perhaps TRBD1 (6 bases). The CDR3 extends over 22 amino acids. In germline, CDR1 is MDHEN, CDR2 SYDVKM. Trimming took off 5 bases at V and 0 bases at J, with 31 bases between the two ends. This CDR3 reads CASSLPTPPLQGRQTNTGELFF. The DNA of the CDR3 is TGTGCCAGCAGTCTACCCACCCCACCCCTACAGGGACGCCAGACGAACACCGGGGAGCTGTTTTTT.

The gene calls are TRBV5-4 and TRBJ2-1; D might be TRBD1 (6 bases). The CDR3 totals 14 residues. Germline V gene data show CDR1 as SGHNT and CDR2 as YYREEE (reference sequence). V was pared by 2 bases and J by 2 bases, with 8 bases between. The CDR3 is CASSLRDTYNEQFF. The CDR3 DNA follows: TGTGCCAGCAGCTTAAGGGACACCTACAATGAGCAGTTCTTC.

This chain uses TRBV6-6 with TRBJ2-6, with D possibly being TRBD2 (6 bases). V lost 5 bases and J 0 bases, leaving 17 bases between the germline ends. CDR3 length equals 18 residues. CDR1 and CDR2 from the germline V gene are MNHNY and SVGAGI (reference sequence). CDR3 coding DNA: TGTGCCAGCAGTCCGGAGGGGCGGAGTTCCTCTGGGGCCAACGTCCTGACTTTC. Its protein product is CASSPEGRSSSGANVLTF.

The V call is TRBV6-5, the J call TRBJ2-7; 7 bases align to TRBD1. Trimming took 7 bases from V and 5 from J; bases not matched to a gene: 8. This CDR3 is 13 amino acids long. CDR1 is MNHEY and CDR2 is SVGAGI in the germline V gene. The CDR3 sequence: CASKRQGIDEQYF. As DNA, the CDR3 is TGTGCCAGCAAGAGACAGGGTATTGACGAGCAGTACTTC.

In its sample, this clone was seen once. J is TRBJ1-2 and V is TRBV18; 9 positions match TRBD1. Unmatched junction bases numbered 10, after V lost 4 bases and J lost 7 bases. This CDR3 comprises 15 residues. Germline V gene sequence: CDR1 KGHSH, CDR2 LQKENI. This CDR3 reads CASSLWRTGALGYTF. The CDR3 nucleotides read TGTGCCAGCTCACTTTGGAGGACAGGGGCTCTTGGCTACACCTTC.

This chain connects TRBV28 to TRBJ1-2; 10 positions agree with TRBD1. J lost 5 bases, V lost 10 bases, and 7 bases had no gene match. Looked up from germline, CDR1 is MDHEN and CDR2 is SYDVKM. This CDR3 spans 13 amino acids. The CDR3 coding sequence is TGTGCCACAATTGGACAGGGGGAATATGGCTACACCTTC. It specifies CATIGQGEYGYTF.

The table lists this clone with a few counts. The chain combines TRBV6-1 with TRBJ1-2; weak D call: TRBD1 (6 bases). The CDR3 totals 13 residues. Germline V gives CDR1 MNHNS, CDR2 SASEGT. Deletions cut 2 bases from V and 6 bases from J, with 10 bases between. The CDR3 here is CASSEQGMDGYTF. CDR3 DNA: TGTGCCAGCAGTGAACAGGGGATGGATGGCTACACCTTC.

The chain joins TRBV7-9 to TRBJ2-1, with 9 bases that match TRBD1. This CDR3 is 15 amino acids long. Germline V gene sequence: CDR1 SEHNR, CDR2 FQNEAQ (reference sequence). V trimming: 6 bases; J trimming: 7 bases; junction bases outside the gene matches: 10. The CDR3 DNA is TGTGCCAGCAGTCGACCGGGACAGGGAGGGAATGAGCAGTTCTTC. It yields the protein CASSRPGQGGNEQFF.

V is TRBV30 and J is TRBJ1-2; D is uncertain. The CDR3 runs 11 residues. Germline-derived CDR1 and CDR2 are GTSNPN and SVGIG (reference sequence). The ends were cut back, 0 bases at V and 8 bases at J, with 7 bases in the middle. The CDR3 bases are TGTGCCTGGAGTGTACAGCTGGGCTACACCTTC. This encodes CAWSVQLGYTF.

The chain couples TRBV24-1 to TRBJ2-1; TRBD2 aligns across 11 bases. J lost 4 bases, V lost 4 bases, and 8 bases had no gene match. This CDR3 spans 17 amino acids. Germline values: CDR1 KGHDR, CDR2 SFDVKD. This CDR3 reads CATSDRRLAGPYNEQFF. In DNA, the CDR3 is TGTGCCACCAGTGACCGGAGACTAGCGGGACCTTACAATGAGCAGTTCTTC.

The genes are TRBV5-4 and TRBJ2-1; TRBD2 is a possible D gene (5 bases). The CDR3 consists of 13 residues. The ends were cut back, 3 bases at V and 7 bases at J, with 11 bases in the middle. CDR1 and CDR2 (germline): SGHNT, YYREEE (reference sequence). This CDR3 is CASSYVGGNEQFF. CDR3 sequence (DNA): TGTGCCAGCAGCTATGTGGGCGGGAATGAGCAGTTCTTC.

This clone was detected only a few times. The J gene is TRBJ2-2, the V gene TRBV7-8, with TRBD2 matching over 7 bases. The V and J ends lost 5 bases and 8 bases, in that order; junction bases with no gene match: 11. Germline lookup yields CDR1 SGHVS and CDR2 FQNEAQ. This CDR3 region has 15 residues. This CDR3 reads CASSPERAGLGELFF. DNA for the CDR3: TGTGCCAGCAGCCCCGAGCGAGCGGGACTGGGGGAGCTGTTTTTT.

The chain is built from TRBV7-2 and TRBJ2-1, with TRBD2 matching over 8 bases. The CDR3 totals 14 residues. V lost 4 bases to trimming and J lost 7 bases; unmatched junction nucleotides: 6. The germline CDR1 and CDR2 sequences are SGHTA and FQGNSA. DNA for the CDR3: TGTGCCAGCAGCTCGGGGGGGACACCAAATGAGCAGTTCTTC. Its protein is CASSSGGTPNEQFF.

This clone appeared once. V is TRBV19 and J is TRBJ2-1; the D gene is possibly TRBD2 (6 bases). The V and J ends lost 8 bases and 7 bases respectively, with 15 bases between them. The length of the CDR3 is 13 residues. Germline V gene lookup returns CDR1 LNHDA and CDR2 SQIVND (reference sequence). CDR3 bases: TGTGCCAGTGGATACCCTGGGGGGAATGAGCAGTTCTTC. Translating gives CASGYPGGNEQFF. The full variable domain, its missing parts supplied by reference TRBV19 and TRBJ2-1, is DGGITQSPKYLFRKEGQNVTLSCEQNLNHDAMYWYRQDPGQGLRLIYYSQIVNDFQKGDIAEGYSVSREKKESFPLTVTSAQKNPTAFYLCASGYPGGNEQFFGPGTRLTVL.

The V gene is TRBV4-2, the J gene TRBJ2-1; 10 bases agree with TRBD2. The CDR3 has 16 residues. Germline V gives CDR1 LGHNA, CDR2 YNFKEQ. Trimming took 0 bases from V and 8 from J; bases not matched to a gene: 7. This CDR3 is CASSQEGTSASDEQFF. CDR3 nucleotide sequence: TGTGCCAGCAGCCAAGAGGGGACTAGCGCTTCCGATGAGCAGTTCTTC.

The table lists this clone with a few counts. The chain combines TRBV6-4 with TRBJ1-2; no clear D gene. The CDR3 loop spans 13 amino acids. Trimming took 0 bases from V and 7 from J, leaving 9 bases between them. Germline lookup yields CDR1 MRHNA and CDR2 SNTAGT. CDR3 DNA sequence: TGTGCCAGCAGTGACTCAGGGAGGGCTGGCTACACCTTC. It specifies CASSDSGRAGYTF.

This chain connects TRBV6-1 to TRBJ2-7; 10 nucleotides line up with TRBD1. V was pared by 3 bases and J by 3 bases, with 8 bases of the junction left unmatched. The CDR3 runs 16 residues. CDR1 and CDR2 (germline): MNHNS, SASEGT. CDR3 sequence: CASSELTTGGFYEQYF. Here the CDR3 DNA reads TGTGCCAGCAGTGAGCTAACGACAGGGGGCTTCTACGAGCAGTACTTC.